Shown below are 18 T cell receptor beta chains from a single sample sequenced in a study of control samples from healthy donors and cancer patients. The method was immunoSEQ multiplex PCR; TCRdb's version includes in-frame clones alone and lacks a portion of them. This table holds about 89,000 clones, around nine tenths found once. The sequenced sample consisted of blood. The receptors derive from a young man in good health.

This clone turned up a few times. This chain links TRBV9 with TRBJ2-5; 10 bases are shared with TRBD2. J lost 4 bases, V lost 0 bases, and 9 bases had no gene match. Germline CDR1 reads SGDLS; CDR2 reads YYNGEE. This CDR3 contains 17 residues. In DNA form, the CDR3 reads TGTGCCAGCAGCGTAGGCAAGCGGGGGGGCTTTGGAGAGACCCAGTACTTC. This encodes CASSVGKRGGFGETQYF. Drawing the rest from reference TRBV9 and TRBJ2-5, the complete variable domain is DSGVTQTPKHLITATGQRVTLRCSPRSGDLSVYWYQQSLDQGLQFLIQYYNGEERAKGNILERFSAQQFPDLHSELNLSSLELGDSALYFCASSVGKRGGFGETQYFGPGTRLLVL.

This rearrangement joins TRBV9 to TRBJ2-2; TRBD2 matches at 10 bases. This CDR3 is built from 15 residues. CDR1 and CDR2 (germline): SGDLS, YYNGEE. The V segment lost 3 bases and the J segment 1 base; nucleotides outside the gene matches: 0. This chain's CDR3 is CASSGLAGNTGELFF. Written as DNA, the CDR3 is TGTGCCAGCAGCGGACTAGCGGGGAACACCGGGGAGCTGTTTTTT.

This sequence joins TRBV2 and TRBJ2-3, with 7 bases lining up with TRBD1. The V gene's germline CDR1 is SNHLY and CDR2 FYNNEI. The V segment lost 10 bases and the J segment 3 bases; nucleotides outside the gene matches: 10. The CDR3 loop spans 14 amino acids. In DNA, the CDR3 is TGTGCCATTACAGGGGATGGGACAACAGATACGCAGTATTTT. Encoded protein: CAITGDGTTDTQYF.

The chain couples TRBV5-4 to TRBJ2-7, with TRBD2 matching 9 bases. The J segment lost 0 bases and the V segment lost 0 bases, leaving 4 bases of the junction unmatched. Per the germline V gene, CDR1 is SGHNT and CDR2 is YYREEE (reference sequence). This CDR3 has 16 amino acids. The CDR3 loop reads CASSLERGALSYEQYF. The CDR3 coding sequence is TGTGCCAGCAGCTTGGAGCGGGGGGCTCTCTCCTACGAGCAGTACTTC.

The CDR3 bases are TGTGCCAGTAGTGAGGGGGCGAACACCGGGGAGCTGTTTTTT. This sequence encodes CASSEGANTGELFF. The chain has TRBV19 and TRBJ2-2; weak D call: TRBD1 (6 bases). The CDR3 totals 14 residues. CDR1 LNHDA and CDR2 SQIVND come from the germline V gene (reference sequence). V lost 5 bases and J lost 0, with 7 bases in between.

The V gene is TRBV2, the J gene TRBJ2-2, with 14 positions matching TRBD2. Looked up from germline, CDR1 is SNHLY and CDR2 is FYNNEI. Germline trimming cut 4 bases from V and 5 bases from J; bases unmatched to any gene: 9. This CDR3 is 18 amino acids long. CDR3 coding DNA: TGTGCCAGCAGTGGGGTGACTAGCGGGGGGGCCCAGACCGGGGAGCTGTTTTTT. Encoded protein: CASSGVTSGGAQTGELFF.

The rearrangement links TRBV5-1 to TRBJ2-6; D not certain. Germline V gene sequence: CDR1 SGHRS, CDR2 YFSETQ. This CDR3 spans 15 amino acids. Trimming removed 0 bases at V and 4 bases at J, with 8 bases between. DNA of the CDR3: TGCGCCAGCAGCTTGGTTGGGCAGGGGGCCAACGTCCTGACTTTC. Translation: CASSLVGQGANVLTF.

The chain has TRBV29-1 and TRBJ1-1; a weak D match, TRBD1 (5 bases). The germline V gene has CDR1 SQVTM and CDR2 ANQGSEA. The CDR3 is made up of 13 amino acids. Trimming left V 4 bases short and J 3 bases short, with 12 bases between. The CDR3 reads CSVVGRDDTEAFF. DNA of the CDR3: TGCAGCGTTGTGGGCAGGGATGACACTGAAGCTTTCTTT.

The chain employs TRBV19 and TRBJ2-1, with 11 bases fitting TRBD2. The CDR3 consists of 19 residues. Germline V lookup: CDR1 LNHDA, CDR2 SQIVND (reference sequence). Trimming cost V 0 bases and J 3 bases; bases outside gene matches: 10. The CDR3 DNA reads TGTGCCAGTAGTATAGATACTAGAACTAGCGGGGGATACTACAATGAGCAGTTCTTC. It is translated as CASSIDTRTSGGYYNEQFF.

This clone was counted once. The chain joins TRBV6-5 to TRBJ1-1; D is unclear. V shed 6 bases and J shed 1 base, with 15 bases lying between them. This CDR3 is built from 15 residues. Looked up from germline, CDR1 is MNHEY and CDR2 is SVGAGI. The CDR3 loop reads CASRVMWGENTEAFF. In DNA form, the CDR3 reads TGTGCCAGCAGAGTGATGTGGGGAGAGAACACTGAAGCTTTCTTT.

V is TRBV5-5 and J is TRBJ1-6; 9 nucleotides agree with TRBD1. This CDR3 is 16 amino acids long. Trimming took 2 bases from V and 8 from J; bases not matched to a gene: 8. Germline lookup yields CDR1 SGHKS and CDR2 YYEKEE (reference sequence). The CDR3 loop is CASSLPGQGADSPLHF. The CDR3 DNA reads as TGTGCCAGCAGCTTACCGGGACAGGGTGCGGATTCACCCCTCCACTTT.

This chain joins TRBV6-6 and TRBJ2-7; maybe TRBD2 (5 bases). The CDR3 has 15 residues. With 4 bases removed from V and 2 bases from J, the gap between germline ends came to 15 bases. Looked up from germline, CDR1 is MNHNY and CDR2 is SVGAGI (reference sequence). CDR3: CASSSRRRGAYEQYF. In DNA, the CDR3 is TGTGCCAGCAGTTCTCGAAGACGGGGAGCCTACGAGCAGTACTTC.

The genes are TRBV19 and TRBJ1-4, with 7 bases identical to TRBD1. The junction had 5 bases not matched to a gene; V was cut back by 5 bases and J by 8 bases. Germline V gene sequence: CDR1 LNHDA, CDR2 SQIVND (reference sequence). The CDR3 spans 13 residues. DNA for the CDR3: TGTGCCAGTAGTCCGCAGGGGGGAGAAAAACTGTTTTTT. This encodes CASSPQGGEKLFF.

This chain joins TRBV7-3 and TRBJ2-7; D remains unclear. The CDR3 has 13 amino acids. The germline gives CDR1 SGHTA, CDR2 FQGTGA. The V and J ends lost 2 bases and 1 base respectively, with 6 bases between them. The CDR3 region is CASSLDASYEQYF. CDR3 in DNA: TGTGCCAGCAGCTTAGACGCTTCCTACGAGCAGTACTTC.

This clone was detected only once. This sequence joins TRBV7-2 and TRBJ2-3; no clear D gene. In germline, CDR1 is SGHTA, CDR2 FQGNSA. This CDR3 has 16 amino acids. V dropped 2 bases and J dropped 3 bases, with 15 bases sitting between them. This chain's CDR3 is CASSLIRPTLTDTQYF. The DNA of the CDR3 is TGTGCCAGCAGCTTAATTAGACCTACCCTGACAGATACGCAGTATTTT.

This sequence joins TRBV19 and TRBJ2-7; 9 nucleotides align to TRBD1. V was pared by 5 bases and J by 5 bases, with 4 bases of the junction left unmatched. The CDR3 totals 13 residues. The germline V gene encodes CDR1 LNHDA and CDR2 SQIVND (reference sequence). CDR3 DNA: TGTGCCAGTAGTGGAGGGACAGGGCACGAGCAGTACGTC. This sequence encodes CASSGGTGHEQYV.

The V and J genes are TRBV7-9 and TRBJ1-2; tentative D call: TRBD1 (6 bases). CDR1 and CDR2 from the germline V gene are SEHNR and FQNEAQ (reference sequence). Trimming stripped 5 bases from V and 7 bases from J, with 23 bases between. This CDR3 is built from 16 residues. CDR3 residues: CASSPDGGTGKGGYTF. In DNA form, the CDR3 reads TGTGCCAGCAGCCCAGACGGGGGCACCGGGAAGGGTGGCTACACCTTC.

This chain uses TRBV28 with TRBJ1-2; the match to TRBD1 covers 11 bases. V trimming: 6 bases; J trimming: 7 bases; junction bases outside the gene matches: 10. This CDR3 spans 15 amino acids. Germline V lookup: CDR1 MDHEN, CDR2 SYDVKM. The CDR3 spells CASSLGTGGRGGYTF. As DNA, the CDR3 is TGTGCCAGCAGCCTAGGGACAGGGGGTAGGGGTGGCTACACCTTC.